What follows are 21 T cell receptor beta chains derived from one specimen sequenced in a study of blood T cell repertoires in COVID-19. The method was immunoSEQ multiplex PCR; TCRdb's version includes in-frame clones alone and lacks a portion of them. The sample lists tens of thousands of clones, roughly 89% occurring once. The sequencing input was peripheral blood. The source of these receptors is an elderly woman with acute or convalescent COVID-19.

This clone was seen more than once but under ten times. The J gene is TRBJ2-1, the V gene TRBV28; D is ambiguous. Trimming removed 3 bases from V and 9 bases from J, with 6 bases in between. The CDR3 loop spans 11 amino acids. Germline V CDR1 and CDR2: MDHEN, SYDVKM. CDR3 sequence reads: CASSFRGEQFF. The CDR3 region has the DNA TGTGCCAGCAGTTTCAGAGGTGAGCAGTTCTTC.

This clone appeared a few times. The J gene is TRBJ2-7, the V gene TRBV9, with 7 bases lining up with TRBD1. The length of the CDR3 is 14 residues. The junction had 7 bases not matched to a gene; V was cut back by 4 bases and J by 3 bases. Germline CDR1 and CDR2: SGDLS and YYNGEE. As DNA, the CDR3 is TGTGCCAGCAGCCCTCGGGACAGATACTACGAGCAGTACTTC. It is translated as CASSPRDRYYEQYF.

The chain couples TRBV9 to TRBJ1-5; possibly TRBD1 for D (5 bases). The CDR3 runs to 15 residues. Trimming pared 3 bases from V and 6 bases from J, leaving 16 bases between. Germline V gives CDR1 SGDLS, CDR2 YYNGEE. CDR3 sequence: CASSAEGRGAQPQHF. The CDR3 coding sequence is TGTGCCAGCAGCGCCGAGGGGAGGGGTGCTCAGCCCCAGCATTTT. The full variable domain, in which reference TRBV9 and TRBJ1-5 provide the parts outside the CDR3, is DSGVTQTPKHLITATGQRVTLRCSPRSGDLSVYWYQQSLDQGLQFLIQYYNGEERAKGNILERFSAQQFPDLHSELNLSSLELGDSALYFCASSAEGRGAQPQHFGDGTRLSIL.

V gene TRBV4-1 combines with J gene TRBJ2-1, with 11 positions matching TRBD2. Germline V gene lookup returns CDR1 MGHRA and CDR2 YSYEKL. The ends lost 2 bases at V and 3 bases at J; junction bases unmatched: 3. This CDR3 has 16 amino acids. CDR3 sequence reads: CASSQTTSGGYNEQFF. The CDR3 nucleotides read TGCGCCAGCAGCCAAACTACTAGCGGGGGCTACAATGAGCAGTTCTTC.

The rearrangement joins TRBV19 to TRBJ1-1, with TRBD1 matching 10 bases. Per the germline V gene, CDR1 is LNHDA and CDR2 is SQIVND (reference sequence). V trimming: 10 bases; J trimming: 8 bases; junction bases outside the gene matches: 13. The CDR3 contains 14 residues. The CDR3: CATAKGGTGDEAFF. The CDR3 bases are TGTGCCACCGCCAAGGGAGGGACAGGGGACGAAGCTTTCTTT.

This chain joins TRBV3-1 (or the pseudogene TRBV3-2) and TRBJ2-7; TRBD1 agrees at 10 bases. The junction had 9 bases not matched to a gene; V was cut back by 4 bases and J by 6 bases. Per germline, CDR1 LGHDT and CDR2 YNNKEL (reference sequence). CDR3 length equals 15 residues. In nucleotides, the CDR3 is TGTGCCAGCAGCCCCCAGATACGGACAGGGGGCGAGCAGTACTTC. Encoded protein: CASSPQIRTGGEQYF.

The genes are TRBV19 and TRBJ1-2; 9 bases align to TRBD1. The CDR3 is 14 residues long. The ends lost 8 bases at V and 5 bases at J; junction bases unmatched: 9. CDR1 is LNHDA and CDR2 is SQIVND in the germline V gene (reference sequence). CDR3 protein: CASAWLDRGYGYTF. In nucleotides, the CDR3 is TGTGCCAGTGCCTGGTTAGACAGGGGGTATGGCTACACCTTC.

The chain links TRBV2 to TRBJ1-5; 7 bases are a match to TRBD1. The CDR3 length is 14 residues. Germline V gives CDR1 SNHLY, CDR2 FYNNEI. V was clipped by 9 bases and J by 3 bases; unmatched bases: 8. CDR3 region: CASNEGGSNQPQHF. The CDR3 nucleotides read TGTGCCAGTAACGAAGGGGGCTCCAATCAGCCCCAGCATTTT.

This clone was seen only a few times. CDR3 nucleotide sequence: TGTGCCAGCAGTGACTCTAGCGTCCACACTGAAGCTTTCTTT. Protein sequence: CASSDSSVHTEAFF. V is TRBV6-4 and J is TRBJ1-1, with unresolved D. The ends were cut back, 0 bases at V and 3 bases at J, with 8 bases in the middle. The CDR3 length is 14 residues. Germline V gene lookup returns CDR1 MRHNA and CDR2 SNTAGT.

The chain joins TRBV6-5 to TRBJ2-7; TRBD1 aligns across 10 bases. The CDR3 extends over 15 amino acids. Germline CDR1 MNHEY, CDR2 SVGAGI. V was clipped by 6 bases and J by 3 bases; unmatched bases: 8. CDR3 DNA: TGTGCCAGCAGGGGTTCGACAGGGGGCATCTACGAGCAGTACTTC. Residues: CASRGSTGGIYEQYF.

This sequence joins TRBV6-2 or TRBV6-3 and TRBJ1-1; D gene uncertain. There are 14 residues in the CDR3. Germline assignment: CDR1 MNHEY and CDR2 SVGEGT. V shed 5 bases and J shed 0 bases, with 10 bases lying between them. CDR3 coding DNA: TGTGCCAGCAGTACACAGCCTTTGAACACTGAAGCTTTCTTT. As protein: CASSTQPLNTEAFF.

The chain links TRBV11-1 to TRBJ2-7, with D maybe TRBD1 (5 bases). Deletions cut 5 bases from V and 2 bases from J, with 13 bases between. Germline CDR1 reads SGHAT; CDR2 reads FQDESV (reference sequence). There are 14 residues in the CDR3. The CDR3 is CASSIGAPAYEQYF. CDR3 nucleotides: TGTGCCAGCAGCATAGGGGCCCCAGCCTACGAGCAGTACTTC.

V gene TRBV7-2 combines with J gene TRBJ1-2, with D perhaps matching TRBD1 (5 bases). The germline V gene encodes CDR1 SGHTA and CDR2 FQGNSA. The V end was cut by 5 bases, the J end by 3 bases, with 19 bases between. The CDR3 spans 16 residues. The CDR3 here is CASSPPTVLLDYGYTF. In DNA form, the CDR3 reads TGTGCCAGCAGCCCACCGACAGTACTTCTAGACTATGGCTACACCTTC.

CDR3 in amino acids: CASSLATGSAHEQYF. The CDR3 nucleotides read TGTGCCAGCAGCTTAGCGACAGGGTCAGCCCACGAGCAGTACTTC. This chain joins TRBV11-2 and TRBJ2-7, with TRBD1 identical over 7 bases. The CDR3 totals 15 residues. The V segment lost 1 base and the J segment 5 bases; nucleotides outside the gene matches: 8. Germline CDR1 and CDR2: SGHAT and FQNNGV.

The chain couples TRBV7-3 to TRBJ1-6; 7 bases agree with TRBD1. Trimming took 4 bases from V and 7 from J; bases not matched to a gene: 7. This CDR3 has 15 amino acids. CDR1 is SGHTA, CDR2 FQGTGA, per germline. The CDR3 DNA reads TGTGCCAGCAGCTCGACAGGGCTTCAGAATTCACCCCTCCACTTT. Translated: CASSSTGLQNSPLHF.

The chain links TRBV10-3 to TRBJ1-2; 7 nucleotides match TRBD1. V trimming: 6 bases; J trimming: 0 bases; junction bases outside the gene matches: 7. The CDR3 is made up of 15 amino acids. Germline V gene data show CDR1 as ENHRY and CDR2 as SYGVKD. CDR3 sequence (DNA): TGTGCCATCAGCGATGGACAGGAAGCTAACTATGGCTACACCTTC. This encodes CAISDGQEANYGYTF.

The chain carries TRBV3-1 (or the pseudogene TRBV3-2) and TRBJ1-5, with a tentative D call TRBD1 (5 bases). In germline, CDR1 is LGHDT, CDR2 YNNKEL (reference sequence). Trimming cost V 8 bases and J 9 bases, with 17 bases left between them. The CDR3 is 13 residues long. CDR3 in amino acids: CASGSTGDGPQHF. The CDR3 DNA is TGTGCCAGCGGTTCTACAGGCGATGGGCCCCAGCATTTT.

The genes are TRBV6-6 and TRBJ2-5; TRBD1 is a possible D gene (6 bases). Between the trimmed V and J ends, which lost 6 bases and 1 base, there was a span of 15 bases. CDR3 length equals 15 residues. Germline loops: CDR1 MNHNY, CDR2 SVGAGI (reference sequence). The CDR3 DNA is TGTGCCAGCAGCCCCGGCGGCAGGGGCCAAGAGACCCAGTACTTC. Its translation: CASSPGGRGQETQYF.

The chain is built from TRBV28 and TRBJ2-3; tentative D call: TRBD2 (5 bases). The CDR3 runs to 14 residues. In germline, CDR1 is MDHEN, CDR2 SYDVKM. Trimming removed 4 bases from V and 2 bases from J, with 10 bases in between. The DNA of the CDR3 is TGTGCCAGCAGTTCGGGGATACTCACAGATACGCAGTATTTT. It translates to CASSSGILTDTQYF.

The V and J genes are TRBV12-5 and TRBJ1-4, with D possibly matching TRBD1 (6 bases). CDR1 and CDR2 (germline): LGHNT, FRNRAP. This CDR3 is built from 18 residues. The V end lost 4 bases, the J end lost 0 bases, and 18 bases lay between the germline ends. CDR3 nucleotide sequence: TGTGCTAGTGGTTCCCCAGGGGCAGTAGTTGCAACTAATGAAAAACTGTTTTTT. As protein: CASGSPGAVVATNEKLFF.

V and J are TRBV4-1 and TRBJ2-7, with D tentatively TRBD1 (6 bases). The V gene's germline CDR1 is MGHRA and CDR2 YSYEKL. The CDR3 totals 15 residues. Trimming cost V 5 bases and J 3 bases, with 17 bases left between them. The CDR3 nucleotides are TGCGCCAGCAGCACTACAGGGACCCCTATCTACGAGCAGTACTTC. Its protein product is CASSTTGTPIYEQYF.